Below are 5 T cell receptor beta chains sequenced from a single sample in a study of T cell repertoires in cytomegalovirus infection. Via MiXCR, TCRdb re-called the reads, giving one row per CDR3 protein. In the table there are some 120,000 distinct CDR3 sequences, more than 30% of which are singletons. Their antigen targets remain unknown. Specimen: CD8+ T cells from cultured PBMCs, collected from culture after CMV antigen stimulation. All receptors derive from a human donor in good health (CMV status not recorded). Some clones in this sample may be carry-over from other donors' samples.

The chain has TRBV7-2 and TRBJ2-3; 7 bases match TRBD1. Germline V gives CDR1 SGHTA, CDR2 FQGNSA. With V trimmed by 3 bases and J by 13 bases, 4 bases remained unmatched. This CDR3 comprises 11 residues. CDR3 loop: CASSLGTDEYF. CDR3 sequence (DNA): TGTGCCAGCAGCTTGGGGACAGATGAGTATTTT. Full variable domain (missing parts from reference TRBV7-2 and TRBJ2-3): GAGVSQSPSNKVTEKGKDVELRCDPISGHTALYWYRQSLGQGLEFLIYFQGNSAPDKSGLPSDRFSAERTGGSVSTLTIQRTQQEDSAVYLCASSLGTDEYFGPGTRLTVL.

This chain links TRBV6-4 with TRBJ1-1, with unresolved D. This CDR3 is 9 amino acids long. Germline-derived CDR1 and CDR2 are MRHNA and SNTAGT. V lost 10 bases to trimming and J lost 3 bases, with 3 bases between them. CDR3 DNA sequence: TGTGCCACTGACACTGAAGCTTTCTTT. Translating it yields CATDTEAFF.

The gene calls are TRBV19 and TRBJ1-1; D call uncertain. Germline V gene data show CDR1 as LNHDA and CDR2 as SQIVND (reference sequence). V lost 5 bases, J lost 1 base, and 8 bases lay in between. This CDR3 is built from 13 residues. CDR3 loop: CASSWAANTEAFF. The CDR3 DNA reads as TGTGCCAGTAGTTGGGCGGCGAACACTGAAGCTTTCTTT.

At least ten counts were recorded for this clonotype. V and J are TRBV7-6 and TRBJ2-7; D possibly matches TRBD1 or TRBD2 (5 bases each). This CDR3 contains 13 residues. The V gene lost 2 bases and the J gene lost 6 bases, with 11 bases spanning the gap. Germline V gene sequence: CDR1 SGHVS, CDR2 FNYEAQ. The CDR3 DNA follows: TGTGCCAGCAGCTTAAAATGGGGACGCGAGCAGTACTTC. This sequence encodes CASSLKWGREQYF.

This chain uses TRBV7-9 with TRBJ2-7; perhaps TRBD1 as D (6 bases). CDR1 is SEHNR, CDR2 FQNEAQ, per germline (reference sequence). This CDR3 has 15 residues. The V and J ends lost 5 bases and 4 bases respectively, with 18 bases between them. CDR3 in amino acids: CASSPILQGTYEQYF. CDR3 in DNA: TGTGCCAGCAGCCCCATTCTGCAGGGGACGTACGAGCAGTACTTC.